This TCR beta chain was retrieved from a study of CD8+ T cells in alopecia areata. The ends were cut back, 5 bases at V and 0 bases at J, with 17 bases in the middle. The CDR3 loop spans 17 amino acids. Germline CDR1 and CDR2: SEHNR and FQNEAQ (reference sequence). This clone was recorded a few times. Isolated RNA was reverse transcribed into cDNA used as the sequencing template. This table comes from immunoSEQ multiplex PCR, and its TCRdb copy is limited to in-frame clones, with some not included. The data contain around 69,000 clones, approximately 61% of them singletons. The TCR was taken from a human donor with alopecia areata. The V and J genes are TRBV7-9 and TRBJ2-1; D is possibly TRBD1 or TRBD2 (5 bases each). Sequences were derived from CD8+ T cells sorted from blood, sampled at week 0. CDR3 bases: TGTGCCAGCAGCCCGCGCGGGCCAGGGTACTCCTACAATGAGCAGTTCTTC. Amino acids: CASSPRGPGYSYNEQFF. The variable domain in full, with the rest retrieved from reference TRBV7-9 and TRBJ2-1, is DTGVSQNPRHKITKRGQNVTFRCDPISEHNRLYWYRQTLGQGPEFLTYFQNEAQLEKSRLLSDRFSAERPKGSFSTLEIQRTEQGDSAMYLCASSPRGPGYSYNEQFFGPGTRLTVL.